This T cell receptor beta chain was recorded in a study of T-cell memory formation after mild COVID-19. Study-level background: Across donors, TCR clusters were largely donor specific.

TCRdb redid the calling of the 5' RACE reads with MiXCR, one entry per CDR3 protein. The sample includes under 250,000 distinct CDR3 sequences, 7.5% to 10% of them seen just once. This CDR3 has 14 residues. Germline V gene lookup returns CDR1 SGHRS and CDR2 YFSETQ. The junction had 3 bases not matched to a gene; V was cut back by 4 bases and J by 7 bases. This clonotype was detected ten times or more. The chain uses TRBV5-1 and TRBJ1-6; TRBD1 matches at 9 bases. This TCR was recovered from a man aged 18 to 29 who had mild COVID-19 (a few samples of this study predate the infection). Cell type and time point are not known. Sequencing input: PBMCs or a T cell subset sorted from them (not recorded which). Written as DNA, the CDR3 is TGCGCCAGCAGCCCCACAGGGGGCAATTCACCCCTCCACTTT. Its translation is CASSPTGGNSPLHF.